This record looks at one T cell receptor beta chain sequence and its context. The V segment lost 4 bases and the J segment 0 bases; nucleotides outside the gene matches: 4. Germline V gene sequence: CDR1 SGHTS, CDR2 YDEGEE. This CDR3 contains 15 residues. The sample originates from a study of blood T cell repertoires in COVID-19. Study in general: In each case, the material was cDNA or gDNA derived from T cells, B-cell-depleted T cells, or PBMCs.

Recovered participants had two consecutive negative NP/OP PCR tests, healthcare professional clearance, or symptom resolution. TCRdb's table, derived via immunoSEQ multiplex PCR, lists solely in-frame clones and lacks some. The data contain about 260,000 clones, 88% of them singletons. The receptor was isolated from a woman between 45 and 60 years old who had recovered from COVID-19. The specimen sequenced was PBMCs or T cells enriched from blood (not recorded which). The chain has TRBV5-8 and TRBJ1-5; 7 bases map to TRBD1. CDR3 region: CASSQGQYSNQPQHF. The CDR3 DNA is TGTGCCAGCAGCCAGGGACAGTATAGCAATCAGCCCCAGCATTTT.